This T cell receptor beta chain was recovered during a study of spatial heterogeneity in lung cancer. Broader study findings: One measure, the expanded intratumoral alpha and beta TCR count, tracked tumor mutation counts.

Time point in this sample: sample taken at primary tumor resection. From the 5' RACE reads, TCRdb called clonotypes with MiXCR, one entry per CDR3 protein. The sample includes about 13,000 distinct CDR3 sequences, over 4.5% of them seen just once. The CDR3 is 14 residues long. Germline V gives CDR1 SGHRS, CDR2 YFSETQ. V gave up 5 bases and J gave up 3 bases, with 14 bases separating them. This clonotype was counted ten times or more. Antigen: not known. The gene calls are TRBV5-1 and TRBJ1-1; D possibly corresponds to TRBD1 (5 bases). The clonotype was recovered from a male donor with early-stage non-small cell lung cancer. The sequencing used lung tumor tissue, collected at surgery. This chain's CDR3 is CASRGRGSDTEAFF. For the CDR3, the DNA is TGCGCCAGCAGAGGGCGGGGGTCGGACACTGAAGCTTTCTTT.